The entry below gives a single T cell receptor beta chain sequence along with its context. The sample comes from a study of T cell clones after liver transplantation. The method was immunoSEQ multiplex PCR; TCRdb's version includes in-frame clones alone and lacks a portion of them. Among 50,000 or so clones listed, roughly nine tenths were seen once. The receptor was derived from a human patient who received a liver transplant. Some T cells may be transferred from the graft donor. The sequencing used CD8+ T cells from blood, collected 12 months after liver transplant.

CDR3 loop: CASTEGDISYGYTF. The CDR3 DNA reads as TGTGCCAGCACCGAAGGGGACATTTCCTATGGCTACACCTTC. J is TRBJ1-2 and V is TRBV2, with D possibly matching TRBD1 (6 bases). The CDR3 runs 14 residues. CDR1 and CDR2 (germline): SNHLY, FYNNEI. Trimming stripped 7 bases from V and 4 bases from J, with 16 bases between. Together with reference TRBV2 and TRBJ1-2, the CDR3 gives the full variable domain: EPEVTQTPSHQVTQMGQEVILRCVPISNHLYFYWYRQILGQKVEFLVSFYNNEISEKSEIFDDQFSVERPDGSNFTLKIRSTKLEDSAMYFCASTEGDISYGYTFGSGTRLTVV.